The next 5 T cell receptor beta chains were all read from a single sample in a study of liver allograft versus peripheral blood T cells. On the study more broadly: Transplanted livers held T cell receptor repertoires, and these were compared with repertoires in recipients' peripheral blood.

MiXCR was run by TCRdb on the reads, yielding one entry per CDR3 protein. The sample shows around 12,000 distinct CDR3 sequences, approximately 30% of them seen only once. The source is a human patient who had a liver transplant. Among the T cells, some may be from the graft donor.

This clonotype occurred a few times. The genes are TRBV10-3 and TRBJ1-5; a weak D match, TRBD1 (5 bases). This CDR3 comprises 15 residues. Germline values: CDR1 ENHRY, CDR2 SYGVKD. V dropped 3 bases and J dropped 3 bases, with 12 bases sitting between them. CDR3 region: CAISEGQGPNQPQHF. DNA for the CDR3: TGTGCCATCAGTGAAGGGCAGGGACCCAATCAGCCCCAGCATTTT.

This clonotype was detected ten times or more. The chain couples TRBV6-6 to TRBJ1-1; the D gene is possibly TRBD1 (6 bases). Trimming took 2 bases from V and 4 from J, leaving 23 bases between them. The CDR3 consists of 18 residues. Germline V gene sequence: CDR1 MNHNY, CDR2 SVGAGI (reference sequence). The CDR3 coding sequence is TGTGCCAGCAGTTACGCGGGGAGGGGGTATGGGGCGGGCACTGAAGCTTTCTTT. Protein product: CASSYAGRGYGAGTEAFF.

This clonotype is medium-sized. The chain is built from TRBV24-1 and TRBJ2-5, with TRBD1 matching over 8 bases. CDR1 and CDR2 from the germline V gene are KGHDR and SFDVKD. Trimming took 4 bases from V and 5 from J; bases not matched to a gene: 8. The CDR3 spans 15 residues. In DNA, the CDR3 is TGTGCCACCAGTGACTACAGGGGGTCCGGGGAGACCCAGTACTTC. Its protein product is CATSDYRGSGETQYF.

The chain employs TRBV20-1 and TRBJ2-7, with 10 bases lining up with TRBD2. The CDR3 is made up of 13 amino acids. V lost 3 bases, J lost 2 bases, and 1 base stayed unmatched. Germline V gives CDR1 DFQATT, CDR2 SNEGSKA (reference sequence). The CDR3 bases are TGCAGTGCTAGGCTAGCGGGAGCCTACGAGCAGTACTTC. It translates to CSARLAGAYEQYF.

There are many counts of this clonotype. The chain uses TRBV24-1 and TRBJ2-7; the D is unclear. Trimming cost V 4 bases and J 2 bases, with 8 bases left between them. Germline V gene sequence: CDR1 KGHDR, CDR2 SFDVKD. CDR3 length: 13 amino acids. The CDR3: CATSDGKAYEQYF. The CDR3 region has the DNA TGTGCCACCAGTGACGGCAAAGCCTACGAGCAGTACTTC.